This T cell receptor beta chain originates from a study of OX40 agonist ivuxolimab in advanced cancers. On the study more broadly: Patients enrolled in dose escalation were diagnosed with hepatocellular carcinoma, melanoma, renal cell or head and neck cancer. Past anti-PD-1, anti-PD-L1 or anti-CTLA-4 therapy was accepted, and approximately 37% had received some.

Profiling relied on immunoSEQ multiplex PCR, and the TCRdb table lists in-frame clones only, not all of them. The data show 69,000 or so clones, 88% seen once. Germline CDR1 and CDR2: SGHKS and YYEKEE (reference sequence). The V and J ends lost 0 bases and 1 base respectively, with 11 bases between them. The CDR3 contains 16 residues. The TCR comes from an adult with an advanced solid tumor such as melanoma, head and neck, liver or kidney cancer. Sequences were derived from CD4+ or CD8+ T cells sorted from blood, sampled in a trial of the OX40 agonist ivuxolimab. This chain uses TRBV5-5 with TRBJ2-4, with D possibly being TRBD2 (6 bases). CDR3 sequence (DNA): TGTGCCAGCAGCTTGGGAGGAGGGGATGCCAAAAACATTCAGTACTTC. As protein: CASSLGGGDAKNIQYF.